Listed below are T cell receptor beta chains from one sample, sequenced in a study of control samples from healthy donors and cancer patients. The method was immunoSEQ multiplex PCR; TCRdb's version includes in-frame clones alone and lacks a portion of them. The sample lists 100,000 to 120,000 clones, about 83% occurring once. Sequenced sample: blood. The source is a woman in her 50s in good health. Each CDR3 is given with its conserved first and last residue. The order of the fields is J gene, V gene, clone size, D gene, CDR3 DNA, CDR3 protein. A D gene is named only where the DNA matches it firmly. Not all rows give a size; the values are once, few, many and, for expanded clones, a class.

j_call: TRBJ1-5; v_call: TRBV19; clone_size: NA; d_call: NA; cdr3_nt: TGTGCCAGTAACTCGGGCTTGGGCAATCAGCCCCAGCATTTT; cdr3_aa: CASNSGLGNQPQHF
j_call: TRBJ1-1; v_call: TRBV6-4; clone_size: few; d_call: TRBD1; cdr3_nt: TGTGCCAGCAGACGGACAGGGGTAATGAACACTGAAGCTTTCTTT; cdr3_aa: CASRRTGVMNTEAFF
j_call: TRBJ1-5; v_call: TRBV29-1; clone_size: NA; d_call: TRBD1; cdr3_nt: TGCAGCGTATGGACAGGGGTGAGCAATCAGCCCCAGCATTTT; cdr3_aa: CSVWTGVSNQPQHF
j_call: TRBJ2-2; v_call: TRBV29-1; clone_size: NA; d_call: TRBD1; cdr3_nt: TGCAGCGCTAGGACAGGTTCGAACACCGGGGAGCTGTTTTTT; cdr3_aa: CSARTGSNTGELFF
j_call: TRBJ2-1; v_call: TRBV28; clone_size: NA; d_call: NA; cdr3_nt: TGTGCCAGCAGTCTAGCGAGGAATGAGCAGTTCTTC; cdr3_aa: CASSLARNEQFF
j_call: TRBJ2-7; v_call: TRBV10-3; clone_size: NA; d_call: NA; cdr3_nt: TGTGCCATCACTCCTAACAGGGATTCCTACGAGCAGTACTTC; cdr3_aa: CAITPNRDSYEQYF
j_call: TRBJ2-5; v_call: TRBV4-3; clone_size: NA; d_call: TRBD1; cdr3_nt: TGCGCCAGCAGCCAAACGGGACAGGTCTGGGAGACCCAGTACTTC; cdr3_aa: CASSQTGQVWETQYF
j_call: TRBJ1-1; v_call: TRBV19; clone_size: NA; d_call: TRBD1; cdr3_nt: TGTGCCAGTAATGGCGGGACAGGGACCACTGAAGCTTTCTTT; cdr3_aa: CASNGGTGTTEAFF
j_call: TRBJ2-5; v_call: TRBV7-2; clone_size: NA; d_call: TRBD1; cdr3_nt: TGTGCCAGCAGCTCACGACAGGGATTCAGAGGGCAAGAGACCCAGTACTTC; cdr3_aa: CASSSRQGFRGQETQYF
j_call: TRBJ2-2; v_call: TRBV6-5; clone_size: NA; d_call: NA; cdr3_nt: TGTGCCAGCAGCTCAGGCACCGGGGAGCTGTTTTTT; cdr3_aa: CASSSGTGELFF
j_call: TRBJ1-1; v_call: TRBV24-1; clone_size: NA; d_call: TRBD1; cdr3_nt: TGTGCCACCAGTGACACAGGGGACACTGAAGCTTTCTTT; cdr3_aa: CATSDTGDTEAFF
j_call: TRBJ2-3; v_call: TRBV10-3; clone_size: NA; d_call: TRBD2; cdr3_nt: TGTGCCACCCAACACCGGACTAGCGGGATAACCACAGATACGCAGTATTTT; cdr3_aa: CATQHRTSGITTDTQYF
j_call: TRBJ1-1; v_call: TRBV19; clone_size: NA; d_call: NA; cdr3_nt: TGTGCCAGTAGTATTAATACGGGGGGAACTGTGGTCTTT; cdr3_aa: CASSINTGGTVVF
j_call: TRBJ2-1; v_call: TRBV4-3; clone_size: NA; d_call: TRBD2; cdr3_nt: TGCGCCAGCAGCCCCGGGACTAGCGGGTTTAATGAGCAGTTCTTC; cdr3_aa: CASSPGTSGFNEQFF
j_call: TRBJ1-2; v_call: TRBV16; clone_size: once; d_call: NA; cdr3_nt: TGTGCCAGCAGCCACGCAGCCGATTTTGGCTACACCTTC; cdr3_aa: CASSHAADFGYTF
j_call: TRBJ2-1; v_call: TRBV7-2; clone_size: NA; d_call: NA; cdr3_nt: TGTGCCAGCAGCTTAGATCGGCCAAACAATGAGCAGTTCTTC; cdr3_aa: CASSLDRPNNEQFF
j_call: TRBJ2-3; v_call: TRBV29-1; clone_size: NA; d_call: NA; cdr3_nt: TGCAGCGTTGAAGAAACTAGAGGCACAGATACGCAGTATTTT; cdr3_aa: CSVEETRGTDTQYF
j_call: TRBJ1-6; v_call: TRBV3-1/TRBV3-2; clone_size: NA; d_call: TRBD1; cdr3_nt: TGTGCCAGCAGCCAAGGAGGGGGCAGTTATTCACCCCTCCACTTT; cdr3_aa: CASSQGGGSYSPLHF
j_call: TRBJ2-2; v_call: TRBV12-5; clone_size: NA; d_call: NA; cdr3_nt: TGTGCTAGTGGTTTGTCTCGGGCAGTCCCAGGAGAGCTGTTTTTT; cdr3_aa: CASGLSRAVPGELFF
j_call: TRBJ1-4; v_call: TRBV4-3; clone_size: NA; d_call: NA; cdr3_nt: TGCGCCAGCAGCCGGCTAACGGGGGCTAATGAAAAACTGTTTTTT; cdr3_aa: CASSRLTGANEKLFF
j_call: TRBJ1-1; v_call: TRBV23-1; clone_size: few; d_call: NA; cdr3_nt: TGCGCCAGCAGTCTCCCGGGTGGCACTGAAGCTTTCTTT; cdr3_aa: CASSLPGGTEAFF
j_call: TRBJ2-3; v_call: TRBV11-2; clone_size: NA; d_call: TRBD2; cdr3_nt: TGTGCCAGCAGCCCATGGACTAGTAGCACAGATACGCAGTATTTT; cdr3_aa: CASSPWTSSTDTQYF
j_call: TRBJ1-6; v_call: TRBV12-3/TRBV12-4; clone_size: NA; d_call: NA; cdr3_nt: TGTGCCAGCAGTCTCCTCCCGTCACCCCTCCACTTT; cdr3_aa: CASSLLPSPLHF
j_call: TRBJ2-7; v_call: TRBV11-2; clone_size: NA; d_call: TRBD1; cdr3_nt: TGTGCCAGCAGCTTACCGGGACAGGTATGGGAGCAGTACTTC; cdr3_aa: CASSLPGQVWEQYF
j_call: TRBJ1-5; v_call: TRBV25-1; clone_size: NA; d_call: TRBD1; cdr3_nt: TGTGCCAGCAGGGGACAGGGTAATAACCAGCCCCAGCATTTT; cdr3_aa: CASRGQGNNQPQHF
j_call: TRBJ2-7; v_call: TRBV6-2/TRBV6-3; clone_size: NA; d_call: NA; cdr3_nt: TGTGCCAGCAGTTTGGGCCTTGGTCGGGAGCAGTACTTC; cdr3_aa: CASSLGLGREQYF
j_call: TRBJ2-1; v_call: TRBV19; clone_size: NA; d_call: TRBD2; cdr3_nt: TGTGCCAGTAGTACTTCTCTCGGCGGGGGGATCAATGAGCAGTTCTTC; cdr3_aa: CASSTSLGGGINEQFF
j_call: TRBJ2-7; v_call: TRBV4-2; clone_size: few; d_call: NA; cdr3_nt: TGTGCCAGCAGCCAAGATCTAGCCCGGGGGCAGTACTTC; cdr3_aa: CASSQDLARGQYF
j_call: TRBJ1-1; v_call: TRBV18; clone_size: NA; d_call: NA; cdr3_nt: TGTGCCAGTGCTGCCGGGGGTCGGGCTTTCTTT; cdr3_aa: CASAAGGRAFF
j_call: TRBJ1-1; v_call: TRBV7-2; clone_size: NA; d_call: NA; cdr3_nt: TGTGCCAGCAGCTTCAGTGTGAACACTGAAGCTTTCTTT; cdr3_aa: CASSFSVNTEAFF
j_call: TRBJ1-5; v_call: TRBV28; clone_size: once; d_call: NA; cdr3_nt: TGTGCCAGCAGCCCTATAGGATCCTACTCCGATCAGCCCCAGCATTTT; cdr3_aa: CASSPIGSYSDQPQHF
j_call: TRBJ2-7; v_call: TRBV10-3; clone_size: once; d_call: NA; cdr3_nt: TGTGCCATCAGTGATTACAGGGAAGCTAACGAGCAGTACTTC; cdr3_aa: CAISDYREANEQYF
j_call: TRBJ1-4; v_call: TRBV20-1; clone_size: NA; d_call: NA; cdr3_nt: TGCAGTGCTAGTAGGTCGGCCGCTAATGAAAAACTGTTTTTT; cdr3_aa: CSASRSAANEKLFF
j_call: TRBJ2-6; v_call: TRBV4-1; clone_size: few; d_call: TRBD2; cdr3_nt: TGCGCCAGCAGCCCAGCGGGACTTCGGGACGTTAGGGGGGCCAACGTCCTGACTTTC; cdr3_aa: CASSPAGLRDVRGANVLTF
j_call: TRBJ2-7; v_call: TRBV19; clone_size: NA; d_call: NA; cdr3_nt: TGTGCCAGTAGTATAAGCCGGGACAACTCCTACGAGCAGTACTTC; cdr3_aa: CASSISRDNSYEQYF
j_call: TRBJ2-1; v_call: TRBV11-3; clone_size: once; d_call: TRBD2; cdr3_nt: TGTGCCAGCAGCTTGACTAGCGGATACAATGAGCAGTTCTTC; cdr3_aa: CASSLTSGYNEQFF
j_call: TRBJ2-7; v_call: TRBV4-3; clone_size: few; d_call: NA; cdr3_nt: TGCGCCAGCAGCCAAGACCTCGGCTACGAGCAGTACTTC; cdr3_aa: CASSQDLGYEQYF
j_call: TRBJ2-1; v_call: TRBV11-2; clone_size: NA; d_call: NA; cdr3_nt: TGTGCCAGCAGCTTAGGTATAGGGCTCAATGAGCAGTTCTTC; cdr3_aa: CASSLGIGLNEQFF
j_call: TRBJ1-5; v_call: TRBV7-2; clone_size: NA; d_call: NA; cdr3_nt: TGTGCCAGCAGCTTAGATGGAGCGGGTTGGGATAGCAATCAGCCCCAGCATTTT; cdr3_aa: CASSLDGAGWDSNQPQHF
j_call: TRBJ1-5; v_call: TRBV5-8; clone_size: NA; d_call: NA; cdr3_nt: TGTGCCAGCAGCTTGGGGGGCAATAGCAATCAGCCCCAGCATTTT; cdr3_aa: CASSLGGNSNQPQHF
j_call: TRBJ2-7; v_call: TRBV7-6; clone_size: NA; d_call: NA; cdr3_nt: TGTGCCAGCAGCCGTGAGCCCTACGAGCAGTACTTC; cdr3_aa: CASSREPYEQYF
j_call: TRBJ2-5; v_call: TRBV7-8; clone_size: few; d_call: NA; cdr3_nt: TGTGCCAGCATCAAACGGGAGAGAGAGACCCAGTACTTC; cdr3_aa: CASIKRERETQYF
j_call: TRBJ2-6; v_call: TRBV4-2; clone_size: medium-sized; d_call: NA; cdr3_nt: TGTGCCAGCAGCCGGGACGGGAGAACCTCTGGGGCCAACGTCCTGACTTTC; cdr3_aa: CASSRDGRTSGANVLTF
j_call: TRBJ1-1; v_call: TRBV7-2; clone_size: NA; d_call: NA; cdr3_nt: TGTGCCAGCAGCCTGACAGAGAACACTGAAGCTTTCTTT; cdr3_aa: CASSLTENTEAFF
j_call: TRBJ1-4; v_call: TRBV19; clone_size: few; d_call: NA; cdr3_nt: TGTGCCAGTAGTATCCCCCGGACAGCGGTTGCAACTAATGAAAAACTGTTTTTT; cdr3_aa: CASSIPRTAVATNEKLFF
j_call: TRBJ2-1; v_call: TRBV10-3; clone_size: NA; d_call: TRBD2; cdr3_nt: TGTGCCATCAGTGAGTCAGTACTAGCGGGAAAGGGGAGCTACAATGAGCAGTTCTTC; cdr3_aa: CAISESVLAGKGSYNEQFF
j_call: TRBJ2-2; v_call: TRBV7-2; clone_size: few; d_call: NA; cdr3_nt: TGTGCCAGCGGACACTCTAACACCGGGGAGCTGTTTTTT; cdr3_aa: CASGHSNTGELFF
j_call: TRBJ2-3; v_call: TRBV5-4; clone_size: once; d_call: NA; cdr3_nt: TGTGCCAGCAGCTTGGGAGCGAACACAGATACGCAGTATTTT; cdr3_aa: CASSLGANTDTQYF
j_call: TRBJ1-1; v_call: TRBV6-4; clone_size: NA; d_call: TRBD1; cdr3_nt: TGTGCCAGCGGGAAGGACAGGACAACCATGAACACTGAAGCTTTCTTT; cdr3_aa: CASGKDRTTMNTEAFF
j_call: TRBJ2-3; v_call: TRBV5-1; clone_size: NA; d_call: NA; cdr3_nt: TGCGCCAGCAGCTTGAACGCGGGCACAGATACGCAGTATTTT; cdr3_aa: CASSLNAGTDTQYF
j_call: TRBJ1-2; v_call: TRBV27; clone_size: NA; d_call: NA; cdr3_nt: TGTGCCAGCAGTGAGAGGGGGATCCGATACTATGGCTACACCTTC; cdr3_aa: CASSERGIRYYGYTF
j_call: TRBJ2-7; v_call: TRBV7-2; clone_size: once; d_call: TRBD2; cdr3_nt: TGTGCCAGCAGCCTAAGCGGGGGGGCGTACAGCGAGCAGTACTTC; cdr3_aa: CASSLSGGAYSEQYF
j_call: TRBJ2-1; v_call: TRBV6-5; clone_size: NA; d_call: NA; cdr3_nt: TGTGCCAGCAGGACAGCCCCTGCTAACAATGAGCAGTTCTTC; cdr3_aa: CASRTAPANNEQFF